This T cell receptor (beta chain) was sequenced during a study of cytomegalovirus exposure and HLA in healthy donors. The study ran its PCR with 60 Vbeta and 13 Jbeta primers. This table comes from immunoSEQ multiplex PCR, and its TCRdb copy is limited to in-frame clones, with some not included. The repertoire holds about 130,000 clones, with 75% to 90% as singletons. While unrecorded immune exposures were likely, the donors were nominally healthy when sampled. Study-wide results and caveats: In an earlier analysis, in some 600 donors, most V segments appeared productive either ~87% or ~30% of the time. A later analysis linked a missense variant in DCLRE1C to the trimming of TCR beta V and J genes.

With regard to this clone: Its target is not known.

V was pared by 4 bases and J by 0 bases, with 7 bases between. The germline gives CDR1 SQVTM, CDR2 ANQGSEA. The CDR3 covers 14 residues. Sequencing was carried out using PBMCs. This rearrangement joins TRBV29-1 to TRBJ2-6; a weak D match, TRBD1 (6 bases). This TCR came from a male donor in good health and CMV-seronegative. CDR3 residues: CSVGTASGANVLTF. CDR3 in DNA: TGCAGCGTTGGGACAGCCTCTGGGGCCAACGTCCTGACTTTC.